The rows below give T cell receptor beta chains drawn from one sample of a study of T cell responses to AZD1222 COVID-19 vaccine. Libraries were prepared by immunoSEQ multiplex PCR; TCRdb keeps only in-frame clonotypes and omits some of them. Of about 120,000 clones listed, around 91% are singletons. Here the sequenced sample was peripheral blood, taken on day 0 of MenACWY control vaccination. The receptors here all came from an adult in good health. CDR3s include the opening cysteine and the closing phenylalanine or tryptophan. A D gene is named only where the DNA matches it firmly. Not every row has a clone size; where given, it reads once, few, many or a size class.

v_gene	abundance	d_gene	j_gene	CDR3nt	CDR3aa
TRBV7-9	-	-	TRBJ2-1	TGTGCCAGCAGCCCGAGGCCGGCCTTATACAATGAGCAGTTCTTC	CASSPRPALYNEQFF
TRBV6-5	-	-	TRBJ1-4	TGTGCCAGCAGCGACATATCAACTAATGAAAAACTGTTTTTT	CASSDISTNEKLFF
TRBV15	-	-	TRBJ2-1	TGTGCCACCAGCAGAGCGGTAACCAACAATGAGCAGTTCTTC	CATSRAVTNNEQFF
TRBV25-1	-	-	TRBJ1-2	TGTGCCAGCAGTGAATGGGGGGCCGAAAACTATGGCTACACCTTC	CASSEWGAENYGYTF
TRBV6-5	-	-	TRBJ2-4	TGTGCCAGCAGTTACTTCCCGGAGAAAAACATTCAGTACTTC	CASSYFPEKNIQYF
TRBV2	once	TRBD1	TRBJ1-2	TGTGCCAGCAGTCGGGACAGCGTCTATGGCTACACCTTC	CASSRDSVYGYTF
TRBV19	-	TRBD1	TRBJ2-1	TGTGCCAGTAGTATGTGGGACAGGCCCTACAATGAGCAGTTCTTC	CASSMWDRPYNEQFF
TRBV28	-	-	TRBJ2-3	TGTGCCAGCTCTTTTAACACAGATACGCAGTATTTT	CASSFNTDTQYF
TRBV19	-	-	TRBJ1-3	TGTGCCAGTAATTTAGGGGGGTCGCCTGGAAACACCATATATTTT	CASNLGGSPGNTIYF
TRBV13	-	-	TRBJ2-5	TGTGCCAGCAGCCCGTCCGACAGGGGAGGGCAAGAGACCCAGTACTTC	CASSPSDRGGQETQYF
TRBV28	-	-	TRBJ1-5	TGTGCCAGCAGGGGGGCTAGCAATCAGCCCCAGCATTTT	CASRGASNQPQHF